Sequencing of this T cell receptor (beta chain) was carried out in a study of glioma-infiltrating T cells. Whole-study results and caveats: Tissue-blood divergence was below expectation in non-neoplastic patients, above in gliomas.

The V gene lost 6 bases and the J gene lost 7 bases, with 15 bases spanning the gap. This CDR3 is built from 13 residues. Germline CDR1 SEHNR, CDR2 FQNEAQ (reference sequence). TCR alpha and beta CDR3 regions were amplified from RNA using iRepertoire nested multiplex PCR. Input was about 100-450 ng of tissue mRNA or PBMC total RNA. TCRdb re-analysed the multiplex PCR reads in MiXCR, keeping a single row per CDR3 protein. The table has around 150,000 distinct CDR3 sequences, roughly two fifths seen once; the top ten hold 20%. As to this clonotype: Its target is not known.

What was sequenced was glioma tissue, nonneoplastic brain tissue, or PBMCs (not recorded which). This sequence originates from a human donor with low-grade glioma or glioblastoma, undergoing nonglioma brain surgery, or in good health (not recorded which). The chain uses TRBV7-9 and TRBJ2-5; D remains ambiguous. The CDR3 nucleotides read TGTGCCAGCAGGGTACCATCCAGAGGGACCCAGTACTTC. Translated: CASRVPSRGTQYF. The whole variable domain, filled in from reference TRBV7-9 and TRBJ2-5, reads DTGVSQNPRHKITKRGQNVTFRCDPISEHNRLYWYRQTLGQGPEFLTYFQNEAQLEKSRLLSDRFSAERPKGSFSTLEIQRTEQGDSAMYLCASRVPSRGTQYFGPGTRLLVL.